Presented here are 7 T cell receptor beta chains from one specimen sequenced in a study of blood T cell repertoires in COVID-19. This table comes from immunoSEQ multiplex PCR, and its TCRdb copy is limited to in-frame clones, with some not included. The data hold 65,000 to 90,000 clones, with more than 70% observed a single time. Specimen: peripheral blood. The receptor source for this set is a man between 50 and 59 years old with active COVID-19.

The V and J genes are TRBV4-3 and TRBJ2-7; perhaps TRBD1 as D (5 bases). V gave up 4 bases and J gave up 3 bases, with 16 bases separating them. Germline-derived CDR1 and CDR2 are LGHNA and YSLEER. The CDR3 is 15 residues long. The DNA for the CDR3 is TGCGCCAGCAGCCCCCGACAAGGGGATAACTACGAGCAGTACTTC. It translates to CASSPRQGDNYEQYF.

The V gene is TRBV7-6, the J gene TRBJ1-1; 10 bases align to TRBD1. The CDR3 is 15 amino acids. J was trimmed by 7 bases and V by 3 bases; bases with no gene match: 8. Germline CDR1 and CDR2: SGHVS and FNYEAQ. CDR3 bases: TGTGCCAGCAGCTTCGCCGGGACAGGGGTGGGTGAAGCTTTCTTT. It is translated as CASSFAGTGVGEAFF. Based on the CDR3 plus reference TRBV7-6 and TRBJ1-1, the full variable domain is GAGVSQSPRYKVTKRGQDVALRCDPISGHVSLYWYRQALGQGPEFLTYFNYEAQQDKSGLPNDRFSAERPEGSISTLTIQRTEQRDSAMYRCASSFAGTGVGEAFFGQGTRLTVV.

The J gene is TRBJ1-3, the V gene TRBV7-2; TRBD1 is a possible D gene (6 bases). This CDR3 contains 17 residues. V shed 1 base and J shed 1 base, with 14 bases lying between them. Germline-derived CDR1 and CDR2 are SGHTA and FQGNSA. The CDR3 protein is CASSLGWTALSGNTIYF. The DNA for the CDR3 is TGTGCCAGCAGCTTAGGGTGGACAGCCCTTTCTGGAAACACCATATATTTT.

CDR3 amino acids: CASSSAGTRNTEAFF. The CDR3 DNA follows: TGTGCCAGCAGCAGCGCCGGGACTAGGAACACTGAAGCTTTCTTT. V usage is TRBV28 and J usage is TRBJ1-1; weak D call: TRBD1 (5 bases). The germline CDR1 and CDR2 sequences are MDHEN and SYDVKM. The V end lost 6 bases, the J end lost 1 base, and 15 bases lay between the germline ends. There are 15 residues in the CDR3.

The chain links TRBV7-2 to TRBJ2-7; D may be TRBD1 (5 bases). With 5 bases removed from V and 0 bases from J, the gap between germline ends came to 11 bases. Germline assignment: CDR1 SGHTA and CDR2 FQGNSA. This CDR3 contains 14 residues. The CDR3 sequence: CASSLQGVSYEQYF. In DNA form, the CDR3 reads TGTGCCAGCAGCCTCCAGGGTGTCTCCTACGAGCAGTACTTC.

CDR3 in amino acids: CASSYSTRTRRDEQFF. The CDR3 DNA reads as TGTGCCAGCAGTTACTCTACCCGGACCAGGCGGGATGAGCAGTTCTTC. The rearrangement links TRBV6-6 to TRBJ2-1, with D perhaps matching TRBD2 (5 bases). Per the germline V gene, CDR1 is MNHNY and CDR2 is SVGAGI (reference sequence). CDR3 size: 16 residues. Trimming took off 0 bases at V and 8 bases at J, with 17 bases between the two ends.

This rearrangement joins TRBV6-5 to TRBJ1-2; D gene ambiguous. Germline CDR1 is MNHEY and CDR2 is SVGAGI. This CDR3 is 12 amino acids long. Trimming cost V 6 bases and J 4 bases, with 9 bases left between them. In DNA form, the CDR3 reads TGTGCCAGCAGGGAGCGGACCTATGGCTACACCTTC. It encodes CASRERTYGYTF.